Presented here are 28 T cell receptor beta chains from one specimen sequenced in a study of cytomegalovirus exposure and HLA in healthy donors. Primers included in the PCR were 60 Vbeta and 13 Jbeta primers. Here immunoSEQ multiplex PCR was the method, and the copy in TCRdb shows in-frame clones only, minus some. The table has 99,000 or so clones, about 80% seen once. The sample taken for sequencing was PBMCs. These receptors were collected from a male donor in good health and CMV-seropositive.

The rearrangement uses TRBV30 and TRBJ1-3; TRBD1 matches at 7 bases. CDR1 GTSNPN and CDR2 SVGIG come from the germline V gene (reference sequence). V dropped 1 base and J dropped 3; count of bases not matched to a gene: 0. The CDR3 has 13 amino acids. This chain's CDR3 is CAWSAGGGNTIYF. Written as DNA, the CDR3 is TGTGCCTGGAGTGCAGGGGGTGGAAACACCATATATTTT. Combining the CDR3 with reference TRBV30 and TRBJ1-3 gives the whole variable domain SQTIHQWPATLVQPVGSPLSLECTVEGTSNPNLYWYRQAAGRGLQLLFYSVGIGQISSEVPQNLSASRPQDRQFILSSKKLLLSDSGFYLCAWSAGGGNTIYFGEGSWLTVV.

The chain combines TRBV19 with TRBJ1-4, with D possibly matching TRBD1 (5 bases). CDR3 length: 15 residues. V lost 1 base and J lost 5, with 11 bases in between. Germline-derived CDR1 and CDR2 are LNHDA and SQIVND (reference sequence). The CDR3 spells CASSIARTHNEKLFF. For the CDR3, the DNA is TGTGCCAGTAGTATAGCCAGGACACACAATGAAAAACTGTTTTTT.

This chain connects TRBV7-9 to TRBJ2-7, with D possibly being TRBD1 (5 bases). V was trimmed by 6 bases and J by 2 bases, leaving 20 bases between them. Germline V gene sequence: CDR1 SEHNR, CDR2 FQNEAQ (reference sequence). This CDR3 region has 16 residues. This CDR3 is CASSYPPRTIAYEQYF. CDR3 in DNA: TGTGCCAGCAGTTACCCCCCCCGGACAATCGCCTACGAGCAGTACTTC.

The chain has TRBV4-3 and TRBJ1-1, with TRBD1 identical over 7 bases. The CDR3 extends over 16 amino acids. CDR1 and CDR2 (germline): LGHNA, YSLEER. With V trimmed by 3 bases and J by 0 bases, 7 bases remained unmatched. CDR3 in amino acids: CASSHQLDRLNTEAFF. CDR3 DNA: TGCGCCAGCAGCCATCAACTGGACAGGTTGAACACTGAAGCTTTCTTT.

The rearrangement uses TRBV7-2 and TRBJ1-5; no definite D call. V was trimmed by 1 base and J by 4 bases, leaving 5 bases between them. Looked up from germline, CDR1 is SGHTA and CDR2 is FQGNSA. The CDR3 spans 13 residues. Here the CDR3 DNA reads TGTGCCAGCAGCTTAGGGCAGAATCAGCCCCAGCATTTT. Amino acid sequence: CASSLGQNQPQHF. Full variable domain (outside the CDR3, taken from reference TRBV7-2 and TRBJ1-5): GAGVSQSPSNKVTEKGKDVELRCDPISGHTALYWYRQSLGQGLEFLIYFQGNSAPDKSGLPSDRFSAERTGGSVSTLTIQRTQQEDSAVYLCASSLGQNQPQHFGDGTRLSIL.

This chain links TRBV9 with TRBJ1-2; TRBD1 might be the D (5 bases). V was pared by 0 bases and J by 3 bases, with 9 bases between. Germline values: CDR1 SGDLS, CDR2 YYNGEE. The CDR3 is 14 residues long. The CDR3 DNA sequence: TGTGCCAGCAGCGTAGGCCAGGGTGACTATGGCTACACCTTC. Translation: CASSVGQGDYGYTF.

A few counts support this clone. The rearrangement joins TRBV2 to TRBJ1-6; 9 nucleotides line up with TRBD1. Trimming cost V 9 bases and J 10 bases; bases outside gene matches: 13. Germline CDR1 and CDR2: SNHLY and FYNNEI. CDR3 length equals 15 residues. In DNA form, the CDR3 reads TGTGCCAGTCAAAACACCCGGACAGGGGTCTCACCCCTCCACTTT. This sequence encodes CASQNTRTGVSPLHF.

This clone was recorded a few times. The chain combines TRBV6-1 with TRBJ2-7; maybe TRBD1 (6 bases). V shed 3 bases and J shed 4 bases, with 16 bases lying between them. Germline CDR1 and CDR2: MNHNS and SASEGT. The length of the CDR3 is 15 residues. CDR3 in amino acids: CASSDYRTGWYEQYF. DNA for the CDR3: TGTGCCAGCAGTGATTATCGTACAGGGTGGTACGAGCAGTACTTC.

The rearrangement joins TRBV5-4 to TRBJ2-5; no clear D. Germline loops: CDR1 SGHNT, CDR2 YYREEE (reference sequence). V was trimmed by 10 bases and J by 3 bases, leaving 13 bases between them. The CDR3 sequence is 12 residues long. This CDR3 reads CAAQDSKETQYF. CDR3 coding DNA: TGTGCCGCCCAGGATTCCAAAGAGACCCAGTACTTC.

In this sample, this clone turned up a few times. This sequence joins TRBV4-3 and TRBJ2-7, with D tentatively TRBD1 (6 bases). This CDR3 has 14 residues. V shed 0 bases and J shed 5 bases, with 11 bases lying between them. Germline CDR1 is LGHNA and CDR2 is YSLEER. The CDR3 DNA reads as TGCGCCAGCAGCCAAGAGGCAGGGGCCCACGAGCAGTACTTC. This sequence encodes CASSQEAGAHEQYF.

The chain joins TRBV7-2 to TRBJ2-1; 9 nucleotides match TRBD1. The junction had 7 bases not matched to a gene; V was cut back by 5 bases and J by 5 bases. This CDR3 has 15 residues. The germline V gene has CDR1 SGHTA and CDR2 FQGNSA. CDR3 protein: CASSPGQGRDNEQFF. The CDR3, as DNA: TGTGCCAGCAGCCCAGGACAGGGGAGGGACAATGAGCAGTTCTTC.

CDR3 amino acids: CASSEAGDSNQPQHF. DNA for the CDR3: TGTGCCAGCAGTGAAGCTGGAGATAGCAATCAGCCCCAGCATTTT. This sequence joins TRBV2 and TRBJ1-5; no clear D gene. The CDR3 is 15 amino acids. The germline gives CDR1 SNHLY, CDR2 FYNNEI. V lost 0 bases, J lost 0 bases, and 6 bases lay in between. The complete variable domain, with remaining parts taken from reference TRBV2 and TRBJ1-5, reads EPEVTQTPSHQVTQMGQEVILRCVPISNHLYFYWYRQILGQKVEFLVSFYNNEISEKSEIFDDQFSVERPDGSNFTLKIRSTKLEDSAMYFCASSEAGDSNQPQHFGDGTRLSIL.

In its sample, this clone was seen once. The rearrangement uses TRBV5-1 and TRBJ2-3; D not resolved. V was cut by 2 bases and J by 4 bases, with 11 bases left in between. Germline V lookup: CDR1 SGHRS, CDR2 YFSETQ. The length of the CDR3 is 14 residues. CDR3 bases: TGCGCCAGCAGCTTTTCGGCGGCCTCAGATACGCAGTATTTT. This sequence encodes CASSFSAASDTQYF. Supplemented by reference TRBV5-1 and TRBJ2-3, the full variable domain reads KAGVTQTPRYLIKTRGQQVTLSCSPISGHRSVSWYQQTPGQGLQFLFEYFSETQRNKGNFPGRFSGRQFSNSRSEMNVSTLELGDSALYLCASSFSAASDTQYFGPGTRLTVL.

This chain uses TRBV7-9 with TRBJ2-2; the D gene is possibly TRBD1 (6 bases). The germline V gene encodes CDR1 SEHNR and CDR2 FQNEAQ (reference sequence). V was clipped by 3 bases and J by 3 bases, with 14 bases between them. The CDR3 length is 16 residues. As DNA, the CDR3 is TGTGCCAGCAGCTTGGGACACCATTGGGACACCGGGGAGCTGTTTTTT. Translating it yields CASSLGHHWDTGELFF.

The gene calls are TRBV4-3 and TRBJ2-3; 9 nucleotides agree with TRBD1. Germline values: CDR1 LGHNA, CDR2 YSLEER. The CDR3 contains 17 residues. J gave up 3 bases and V 0 bases, and 7 bases lay outside the gene matches. This CDR3 is CASSQDEQGAQTDTQYF. For the CDR3, the DNA is TGCGCCAGCAGCCAAGATGAACAGGGGGCGCAGACAGATACGCAGTATTTT.

V is TRBV6-5 and J is TRBJ2-1; TRBD1 matches at 7 bases. The CDR3 has 14 residues. V was clipped by 4 bases and J by 4 bases; unmatched bases: 4. Germline-derived CDR1 and CDR2 are MNHEY and SVGAGI. CDR3 sequence reads: CASSFRGQYNEQFF. Written as DNA, the CDR3 is TGTGCCAGCAGTTTCAGGGGACAGTACAATGAGCAGTTCTTC.

The chain links TRBV7-3 to TRBJ2-1, with TRBD2 identical over 8 bases. The J segment lost 9 bases and the V segment lost 2 bases, leaving 12 bases of the junction unmatched. The V gene's germline CDR1 is SGHTA and CDR2 FQGTGA. The CDR3 consists of 16 residues. CDR3 sequence (DNA): TGTGCCAGCAGCTTATACGGGGGGGTGGGCAGGGTTGAGCAGTTCTTC. Protein: CASSLYGGVGRVEQFF.

The chain recombines TRBV7-9 with TRBJ2-7; 10 positions agree with TRBD1. After removal of 3 bases from V and 2 bases from J, the junction contained 7 bases not matched to a gene. This CDR3 has 16 amino acids. CDR1 SEHNR and CDR2 FQNEAQ come from the germline V gene (reference sequence). The CDR3 nucleotides are TGTGCCAGCAGCTTGAGTGCCGGGACAGGGGCCTACGAGCAGTACTTC. This sequence encodes CASSLSAGTGAYEQYF.

The V gene is TRBV30, the J gene TRBJ1-1; D is perhaps TRBD1 (5 bases). From germline, CDR1 is GTSNPN and CDR2 SVGIG (reference sequence). This CDR3 region has 11 residues. Trimming removed 3 bases at V and 7 bases at J, with 9 bases between. In DNA, the CDR3 is TGTGCCTGGAGGGAACAGGTTGAAGCTTTCTTT. Residues: CAWREQVEAFF.

The V gene is TRBV18, the J gene TRBJ2-5; 8 nucleotides line up with TRBD1. V gave up 4 bases and J gave up 2 bases; unmatched junction bases: 0. Germline V gives CDR1 KGHSH, CDR2 LQKENI. The CDR3 extends over 13 amino acids. In DNA form, the CDR3 reads TGTGCCAGCTCACGACAGGGGCAAGAGACCCAGTACTTC. It specifies CASSRQGQETQYF. The full variable domain, rest sourced from reference TRBV18 and TRBJ2-5, is NAGVMQNPRHLVRRRGQEARLRCSPMKGHSHVYWYRQLPEEGLKFMVYLQKENIIDESGMPKERFSAEFPKEGPSILRIQQVVRGDSAAYFCASSRQGQETQYFGPGTRLLVL.

This clone was found a few times. CDR3 protein: CSVAGLGATEAFF. The CDR3 DNA sequence: TGCAGCGTTGCGGGCCTAGGGGCCACTGAAGCTTTCTTT. The V call is TRBV29-1, the J call TRBJ1-1; possibly TRBD1 for D (5 bases). CDR1 SQVTM and CDR2 ANQGSEA come from the germline V gene. Deletions cut 4 bases from V and 4 bases from J, with 13 bases between. This CDR3 spans 13 amino acids.

The genes are TRBV6-5 and TRBJ2-3; D is possibly TRBD2 (6 bases). Germline V gene data show CDR1 as MNHEY and CDR2 as SVGAGI. This CDR3 spans 16 amino acids. The V and J ends lost 4 bases and 5 bases respectively, with 19 bases between them. DNA of the CDR3: TGTGCCAGCAGTTCTTCCGGGAGACCAGGAGGAGATACGCAGTATTTT. Its translation is CASSSSGRPGGDTQYF.

In regard to this clone: The junction shows a germline mismatch at one end, possibly a read error. This chain joins TRBV25-1 and TRBJ1-2; tentative D call: TRBD1 (5 bases). This CDR3 has 15 residues. Germline lookup yields CDR1 MGHDK and CDR2 SYGVNS. This CDR3 is CASSDAGSLNYGYSF. The CDR3, as DNA: TGTGCCAGCAGTGACGCAGGGTCCCTTAACTATGGCTACTCCTTC.

The rearrangement joins TRBV4-3 to TRBJ1-3, with TRBD1 identical over 9 bases. V lost 1 base, J lost 2 bases, and 9 bases stayed unmatched. Per germline, CDR1 LGHNA and CDR2 YSLEER. The CDR3 runs to 18 residues. CDR3 sequence (DNA): TGCGCCAGCAGCCAAGCGGGACAGGGCAGAGGGGCTGGAAACACCATATATTTT. This gives the protein CASSQAGQGRGAGNTIYF.

The chain uses TRBV5-6 and TRBJ2-7; the D is unclear. Deletions cut 0 bases from V and 6 bases from J, with 10 bases between. The CDR3 is 13 residues long. Per the germline V gene, CDR1 is SGHDT and CDR2 is YYEEEE. The CDR3 protein is CASSLAGLGEQYF. In nucleotides, the CDR3 is TGTGCCAGCAGCTTGGCCGGGTTGGGCGAGCAGTACTTC.

This chain joins TRBV5-6 and TRBJ1-6; tentative D call: TRBD1 (6 bases). The CDR3 contains 13 residues. Trimming took 3 bases from V and 11 from J, leaving 12 bases between them. Germline assignment: CDR1 SGHDT and CDR2 YYEEEE. The DNA for the CDR3 is TGTGCCAGCAGCTCACACAGGGCGCCACCCCTCCACTTT. Its translation is CASSSHRAPPLHF.

The chain employs TRBV15 and TRBJ1-5; no definite D call. V lost 8 bases, J lost 5 bases, and 10 bases lay in between. The CDR3 is 12 residues long. CDR1 and CDR2 (germline): LNHNV, YYDKDF (reference sequence). This CDR3 is CATQREDQPQHF. CDR3 DNA: TGTGCCACCCAGAGGGAGGATCAGCCCCAGCATTTT.

The chain couples TRBV19 to TRBJ1-5; 7 bases match TRBD1. From germline, CDR1 is LNHDA and CDR2 SQIVND (reference sequence). CDR3 length: 20 residues. V lost 0 bases, J lost 5 bases, and 19 bases stayed unmatched. CDR3 DNA: TGTGCCAGTAGTATAGATCTATACCGACAGGGTGTAACCTCCTATCAGCCCCAGCATTTT. Residues: CASSIDLYRQGVTSYQPQHF.